The text below deals with one T cell receptor beta chain. Its antigen is unknown. This entry belongs to a study of T cell responses to AZD1222 COVID-19 vaccine. Whole-study findings and limits: The study sampled repertoires only after the peak T cell response. Two doses of AZD1222 preceded a rise in Spike-specific TCR breadth and depth. White British ancestry dominated among donors, who included more females, and clonal diversity was possibly underestimated.

Clones were read by immunoSEQ multiplex PCR, and TCRdb kept only the in-frame ones, dropping some. The table includes tens of thousands of clones, 85% to 90% detected once. Source: peripheral blood, taken 28 days after the second AZD1222 dose. The sequence came from an adult who received the AZD1222 COVID-19 vaccine.

CDR3 coding DNA: TGTGCCAGTATTAAGGGCAGGGGATCTTCGGACTATGGCTACACCTTC. Protein: CASIKGRGSSDYGYTF. The chain employs TRBV19 and TRBJ1-2; the D gene is possibly TRBD1 (6 bases). The CDR3 runs 16 residues. CDR1 and CDR2 from the germline V gene are LNHDA and SQIVND (reference sequence). V lost 7 bases and J 3 bases, leaving 21 bases between the germline ends. The variable domain in full, completed from reference TRBV19 and TRBJ1-2, reads DGGITQSPKYLFRKEGQNVTLSCEQNLNHDAMYWYRQDPGQGLRLIYYSQIVNDFQKGDIAEGYSVSREKKESFPLTVTSAQKNPTAFYLCASIKGRGSSDYGYTFGSGTRLTVV.